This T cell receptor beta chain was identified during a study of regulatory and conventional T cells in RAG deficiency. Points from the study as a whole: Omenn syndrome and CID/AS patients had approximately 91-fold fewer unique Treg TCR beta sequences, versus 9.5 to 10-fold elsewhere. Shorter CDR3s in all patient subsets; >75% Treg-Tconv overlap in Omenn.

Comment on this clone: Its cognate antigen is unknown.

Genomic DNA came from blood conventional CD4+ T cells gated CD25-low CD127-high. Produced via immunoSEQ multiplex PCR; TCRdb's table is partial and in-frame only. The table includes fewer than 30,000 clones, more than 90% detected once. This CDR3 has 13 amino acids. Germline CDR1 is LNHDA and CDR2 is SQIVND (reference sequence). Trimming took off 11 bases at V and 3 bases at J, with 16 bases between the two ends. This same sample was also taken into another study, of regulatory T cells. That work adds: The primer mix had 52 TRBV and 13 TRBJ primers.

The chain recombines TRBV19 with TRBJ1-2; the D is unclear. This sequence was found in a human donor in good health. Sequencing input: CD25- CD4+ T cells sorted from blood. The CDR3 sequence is CAVKAGLHYGYTF. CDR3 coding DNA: TGTGCCGTAAAAGCAGGCCTTCACTATGGCTACACCTTC.